This T cell receptor beta chain was obtained from a study of T cell responses to AZD1222 COVID-19 vaccine. Study-wide findings and caveats: Only a handful of people who got AZD1222 tested seropositive at baseline.

The data were produced by immunoSEQ multiplex PCR, yet TCRdb's version contains in-frame clones alone and is incomplete. Counted here are approximately 150,000 clones, more than 90% occurring once; the ten biggest clones make up over 1.5%. Remarks on this clone: Its specificity is not known.

The TCR comes from an adult in good health. Source: peripheral blood, taken on day 0 of AZD1222 vaccination.

The CDR3 reads CASSQMGIQQYF. For the CDR3, the DNA is TGTGCCAGCAGCCAGATGGGCATACAGCAGTACTTC. This chain joins TRBV3-1 (or the pseudogene TRBV3-2) and TRBJ2-7; D not resolved. The CDR3 extends over 12 amino acids. Germline assignment: CDR1 LGHDT and CDR2 YNNKEL (reference sequence). The V end was cut by 3 bases, the J end by 8 bases, with 11 bases between.